The subject of this entry is one T cell receptor (beta chain). Its cognate antigen is unknown. Germline V lookup: CDR1 LGHNA, CDR2 YSLEER. V was clipped by 0 bases and J by 0 bases, with 8 bases between them. The CDR3 has 15 amino acids. The entry originates in a study of T cell responses to AZD1222 COVID-19 vaccine. General study results and limits: Repertoire sampling occurred only after the peak T cell response.

The assay was immunoSEQ multiplex PCR, and TCRdb's table has in-frame clones only and misses some. The data show 100,000 or so clones, about nine tenths seen once. This sequence joins TRBV4-3 and TRBJ1-2; D is undetermined. The receptor comes from an adult in good health. This specimen was peripheral blood, taken on day 0 of AZD1222 vaccination. The CDR3: CASSQDSQSNYGYTF. CDR3 nucleotides: TGCGCCAGCAGCCAAGATTCACAGTCTAACTATGGCTACACCTTC.